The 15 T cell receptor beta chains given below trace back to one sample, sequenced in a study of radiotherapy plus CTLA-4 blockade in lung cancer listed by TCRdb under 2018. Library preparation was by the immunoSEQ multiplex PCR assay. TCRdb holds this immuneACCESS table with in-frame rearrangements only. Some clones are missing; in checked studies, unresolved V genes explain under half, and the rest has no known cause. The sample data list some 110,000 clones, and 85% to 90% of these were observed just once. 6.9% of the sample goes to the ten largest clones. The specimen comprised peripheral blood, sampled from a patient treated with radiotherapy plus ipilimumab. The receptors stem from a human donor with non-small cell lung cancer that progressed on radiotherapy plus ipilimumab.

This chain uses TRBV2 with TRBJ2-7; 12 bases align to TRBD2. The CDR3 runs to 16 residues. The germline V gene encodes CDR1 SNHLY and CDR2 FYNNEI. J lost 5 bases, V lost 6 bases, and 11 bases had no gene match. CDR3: CASRSTSGSSLNEQYF. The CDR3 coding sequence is TGTGCCAGCAGATCGACTAGCGGGAGTTCGTTAAACGAGCAGTACTTC.

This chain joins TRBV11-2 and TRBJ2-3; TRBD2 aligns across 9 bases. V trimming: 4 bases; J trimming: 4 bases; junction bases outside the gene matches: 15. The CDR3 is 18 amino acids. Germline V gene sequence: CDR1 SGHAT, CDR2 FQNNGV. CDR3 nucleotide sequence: TGTGCCAGCAGCTCCCGGGGGAAGAGCGGGAGGAGGGCAGATACGCAGTATTTT. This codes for CASSSRGKSGRRADTQYF.

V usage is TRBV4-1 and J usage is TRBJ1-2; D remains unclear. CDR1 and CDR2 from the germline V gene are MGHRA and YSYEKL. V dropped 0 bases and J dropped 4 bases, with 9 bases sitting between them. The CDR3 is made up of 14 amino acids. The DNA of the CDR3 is TGCGCCAGCAGCCAAGAGAGCCTGCTCTATGGCTACACCTTC. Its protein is CASSQESLLYGYTF.

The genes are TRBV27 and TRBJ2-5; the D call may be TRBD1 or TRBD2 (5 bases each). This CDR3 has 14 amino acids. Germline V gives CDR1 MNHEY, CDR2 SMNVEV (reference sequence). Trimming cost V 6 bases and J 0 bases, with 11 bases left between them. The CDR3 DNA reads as TGTGCCAGCAGGGAGGACAAGTACCAAGAGACCCAGTACTTC. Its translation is CASREDKYQETQYF.

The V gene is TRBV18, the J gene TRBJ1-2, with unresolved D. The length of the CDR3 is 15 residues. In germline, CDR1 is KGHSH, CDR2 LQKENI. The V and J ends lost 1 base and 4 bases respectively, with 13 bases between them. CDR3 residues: CASSPQGFPTYGYTF. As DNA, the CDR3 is TGTGCCAGCTCACCACAAGGGTTCCCAACCTATGGCTACACCTTC.

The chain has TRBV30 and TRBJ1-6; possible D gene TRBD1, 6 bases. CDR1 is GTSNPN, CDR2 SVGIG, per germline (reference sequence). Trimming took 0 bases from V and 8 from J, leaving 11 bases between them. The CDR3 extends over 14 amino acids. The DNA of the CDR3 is TGTGCCTGGAGTGTACGGGGACACCATTCACCCCTCCACTTT. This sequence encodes CAWSVRGHHSPLHF.

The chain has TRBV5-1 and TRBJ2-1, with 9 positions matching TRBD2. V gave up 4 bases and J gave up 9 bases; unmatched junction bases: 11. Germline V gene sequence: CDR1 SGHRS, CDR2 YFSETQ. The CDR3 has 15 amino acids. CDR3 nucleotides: TGCGCCAGCAGCGGAGGACTAGCGTGGTGTGGTGAGCAGTTCTTC. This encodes CASSGGLAWCGEQFF. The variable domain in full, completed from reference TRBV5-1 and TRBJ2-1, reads KAGVTQTPRYLIKTRGQQVTLSCSPISGHRSVSWYQQTPGQGLQFLFEYFSETQRNKGNFPGRFSGRQFSNSRSEMNVSTLELGDSALYLCASSGGLAWCGEQFFGPGTRLTVL.

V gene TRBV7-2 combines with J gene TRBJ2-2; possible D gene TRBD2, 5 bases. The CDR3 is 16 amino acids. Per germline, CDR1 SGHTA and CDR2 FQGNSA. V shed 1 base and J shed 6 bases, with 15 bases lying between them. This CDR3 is CASSLGGGIGSGELFF. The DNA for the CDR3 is TGTGCCAGCAGCTTAGGAGGAGGCATTGGCTCCGGGGAGCTGTTTTTT. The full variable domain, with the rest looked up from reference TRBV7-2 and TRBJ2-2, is GAGVSQSPSNKVTEKGKDVELRCDPISGHTALYWYRQSLGQGLEFLIYFQGNSAPDKSGLPSDRFSAERTGGSVSTLTIQRTQQEDSAVYLCASSLGGGIGSGELFFGEGSRLTVL.

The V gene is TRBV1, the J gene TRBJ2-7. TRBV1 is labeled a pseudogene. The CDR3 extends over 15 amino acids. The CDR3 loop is CTSSYRDHYSYEQYF. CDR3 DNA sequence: TGCACCAGCAGCTACCGGGACCATTACTCCTACGAGCAGTACTTC.

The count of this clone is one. In DNA form, the CDR3 reads TGTGCCAGCAGTCTCGAGGAGTTTAGTGAGCAGTTCTTC. Encoded protein: CASSLEEFSEQFF. This chain links TRBV6-4 with TRBJ2-1; no definite D call. V was shortened by 5 bases and J by 9 bases, with 14 bases between the two germline ends. Germline CDR1 reads MRHNA; CDR2 reads SNTAGT. This CDR3 has 13 amino acids.

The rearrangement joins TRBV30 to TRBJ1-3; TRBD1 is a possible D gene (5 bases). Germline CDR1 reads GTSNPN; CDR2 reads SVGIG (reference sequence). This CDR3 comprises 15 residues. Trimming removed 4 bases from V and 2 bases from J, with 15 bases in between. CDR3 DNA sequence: TGTGCCTGGAAGGTAGGAGGGACGGCTGGAAACACCATATATTTT. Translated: CAWKVGGTAGNTIYF.

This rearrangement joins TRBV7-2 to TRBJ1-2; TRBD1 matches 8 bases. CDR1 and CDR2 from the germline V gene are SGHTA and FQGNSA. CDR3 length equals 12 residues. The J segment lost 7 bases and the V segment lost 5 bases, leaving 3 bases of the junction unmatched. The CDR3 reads CASSADRAGYTF. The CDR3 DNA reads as TGTGCCAGCAGCGCGGACAGGGCTGGCTACACCTTC.

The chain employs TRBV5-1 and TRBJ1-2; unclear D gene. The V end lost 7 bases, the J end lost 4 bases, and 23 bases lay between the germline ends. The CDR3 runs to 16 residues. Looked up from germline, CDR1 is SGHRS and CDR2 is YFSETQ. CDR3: CASVGKSVRKIYGYTF. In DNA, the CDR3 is TGCGCCAGCGTAGGGAAATCGGTTCGAAAGATCTATGGCTACACCTTC.

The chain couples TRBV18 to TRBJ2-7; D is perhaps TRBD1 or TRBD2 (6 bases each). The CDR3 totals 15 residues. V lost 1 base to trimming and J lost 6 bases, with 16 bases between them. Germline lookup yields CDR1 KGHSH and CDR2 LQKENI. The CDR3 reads CASSPLRGRPVEQYF. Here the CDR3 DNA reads TGTGCCAGCTCACCACTACGGGGGCGTCCTGTCGAGCAGTACTTC.

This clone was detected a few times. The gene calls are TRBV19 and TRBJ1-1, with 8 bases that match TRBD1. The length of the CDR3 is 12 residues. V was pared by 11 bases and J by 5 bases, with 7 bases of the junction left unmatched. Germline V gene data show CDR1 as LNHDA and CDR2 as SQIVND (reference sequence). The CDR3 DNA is TGTGCCTCCAGGGGGCGTGAAACTGAAGCTTTCTTT. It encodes CASRGRETEAFF.